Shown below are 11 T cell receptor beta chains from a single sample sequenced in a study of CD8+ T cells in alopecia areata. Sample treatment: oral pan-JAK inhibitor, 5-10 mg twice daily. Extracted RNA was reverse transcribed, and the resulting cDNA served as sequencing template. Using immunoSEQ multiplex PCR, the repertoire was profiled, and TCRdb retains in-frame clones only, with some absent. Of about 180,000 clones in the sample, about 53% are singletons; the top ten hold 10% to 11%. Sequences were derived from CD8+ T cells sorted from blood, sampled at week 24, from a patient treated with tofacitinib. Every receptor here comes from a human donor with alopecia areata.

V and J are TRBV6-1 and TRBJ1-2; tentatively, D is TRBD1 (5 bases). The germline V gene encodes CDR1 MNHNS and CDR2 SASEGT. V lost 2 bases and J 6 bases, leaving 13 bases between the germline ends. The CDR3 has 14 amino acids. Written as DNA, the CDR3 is TGTGCCAGCAGTGAACGTGGCAGGGTTCATGGCTACACCTTC. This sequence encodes CASSERGRVHGYTF.

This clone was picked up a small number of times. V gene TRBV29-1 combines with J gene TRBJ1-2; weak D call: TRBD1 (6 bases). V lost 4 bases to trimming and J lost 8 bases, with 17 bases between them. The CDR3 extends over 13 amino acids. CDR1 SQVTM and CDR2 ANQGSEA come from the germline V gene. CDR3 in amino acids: CSVVFSGEAGYTF. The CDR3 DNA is TGCAGCGTTGTGTTTTCAGGGGAGGCCGGCTACACCTTC.

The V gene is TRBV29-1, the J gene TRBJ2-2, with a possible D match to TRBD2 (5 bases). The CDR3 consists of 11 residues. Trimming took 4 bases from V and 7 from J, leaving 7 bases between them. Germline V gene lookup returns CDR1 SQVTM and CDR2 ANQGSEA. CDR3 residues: CSVVGDGELFF. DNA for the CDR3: TGCAGCGTTGTCGGGGACGGGGAGCTGTTTTTT.

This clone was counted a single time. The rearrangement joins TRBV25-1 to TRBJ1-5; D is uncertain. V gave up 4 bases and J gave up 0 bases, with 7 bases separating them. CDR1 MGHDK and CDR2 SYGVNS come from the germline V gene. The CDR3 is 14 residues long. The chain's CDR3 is CASSAGYSNQPQHF. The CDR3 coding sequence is TGTGCCAGCAGTGCGGGGTATAGCAATCAGCCCCAGCATTTT.

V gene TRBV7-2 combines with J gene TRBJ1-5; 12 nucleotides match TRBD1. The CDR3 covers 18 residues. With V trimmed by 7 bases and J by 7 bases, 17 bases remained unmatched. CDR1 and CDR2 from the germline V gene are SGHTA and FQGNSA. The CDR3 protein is CASTLGDRGREEVQPQHF. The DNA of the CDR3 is TGTGCCAGCACCTTGGGGGACAGGGGGCGCGAAGAGGTACAGCCCCAGCATTTT.

DNA for the CDR3: TGCGCCAGCAGCCAACATCCAGGGACAGCCACCTACGAGCAGTACTTC. It codes for CASSQHPGTATYEQYF. The chain combines TRBV4-3 with TRBJ2-7, with 7 bases identical to TRBD1. The CDR3 loop spans 16 amino acids. Looked up from germline, CDR1 is LGHNA and CDR2 is YSLEER. Germline trimming cut 2 bases from V and 2 bases from J; bases unmatched to any gene: 9.

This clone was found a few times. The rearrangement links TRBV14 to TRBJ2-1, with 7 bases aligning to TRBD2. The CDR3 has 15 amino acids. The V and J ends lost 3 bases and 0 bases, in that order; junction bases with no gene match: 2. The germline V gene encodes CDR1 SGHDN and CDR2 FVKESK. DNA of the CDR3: TGTGCCAGCAGCCAGACTAGCACCTCCTACAATGAGCAGTTCTTC. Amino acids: CASSQTSTSYNEQFF.

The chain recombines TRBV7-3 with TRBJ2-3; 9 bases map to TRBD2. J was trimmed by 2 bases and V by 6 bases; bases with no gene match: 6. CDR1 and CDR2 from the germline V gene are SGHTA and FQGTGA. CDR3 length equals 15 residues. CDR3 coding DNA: TGTGCCAGCAGTTCTAGCGGGGCAATCACAGATACGCAGTATTTT. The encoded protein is CASSSSGAITDTQYF.

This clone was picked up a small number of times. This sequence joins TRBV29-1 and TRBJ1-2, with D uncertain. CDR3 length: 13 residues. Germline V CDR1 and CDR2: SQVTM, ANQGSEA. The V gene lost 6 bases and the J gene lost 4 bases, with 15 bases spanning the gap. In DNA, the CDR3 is TGCAGCGTAGCCTCCGCGACCCTCTATGGCTACACCTTC. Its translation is CSVASATLYGYTF.

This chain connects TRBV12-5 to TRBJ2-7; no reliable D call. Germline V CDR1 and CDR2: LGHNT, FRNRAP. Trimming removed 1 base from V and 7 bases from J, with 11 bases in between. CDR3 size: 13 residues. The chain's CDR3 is CASGLGTEVEQYF. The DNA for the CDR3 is TGTGCTAGTGGTTTGGGGACCGAGGTAGAGCAGTACTTC.

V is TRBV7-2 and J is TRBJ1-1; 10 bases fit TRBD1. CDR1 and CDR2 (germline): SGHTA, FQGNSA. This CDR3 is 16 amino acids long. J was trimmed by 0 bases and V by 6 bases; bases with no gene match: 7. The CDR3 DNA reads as TGTGCCAGCAGAACCGGGACAGGGGCCATGAACACTGAAGCTTTCTTT. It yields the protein CASRTGTGAMNTEAFF.